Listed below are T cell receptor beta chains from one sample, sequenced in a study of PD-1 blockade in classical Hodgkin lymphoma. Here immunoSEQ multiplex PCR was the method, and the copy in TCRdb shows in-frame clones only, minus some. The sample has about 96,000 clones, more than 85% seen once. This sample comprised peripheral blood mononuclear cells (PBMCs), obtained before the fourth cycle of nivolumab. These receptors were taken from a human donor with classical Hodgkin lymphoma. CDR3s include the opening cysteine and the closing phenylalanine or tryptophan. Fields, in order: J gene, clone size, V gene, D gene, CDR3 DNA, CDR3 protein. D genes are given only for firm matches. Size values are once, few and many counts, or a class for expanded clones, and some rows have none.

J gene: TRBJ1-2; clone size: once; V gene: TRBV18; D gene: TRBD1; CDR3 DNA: TGTGCCAGCTCATCAAACCCGGGACAGAACTATGGCTACACCTTC; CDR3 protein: CASSSNPGQNYGYTF
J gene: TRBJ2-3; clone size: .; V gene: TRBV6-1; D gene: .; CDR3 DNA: TGTGCCAGCAGTGAACAGACGGGCACAGATACGCAGTATTTT; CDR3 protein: CASSEQTGTDTQYF
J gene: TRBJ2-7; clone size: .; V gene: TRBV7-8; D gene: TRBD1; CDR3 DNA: TGTGCCAGCAGCTTAGGGACAGGGGGAAGCGAGCAGTACTTC; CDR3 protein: CASSLGTGGSEQYF
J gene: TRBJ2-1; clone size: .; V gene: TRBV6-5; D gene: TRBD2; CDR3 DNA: TGTGCCAGCAGTCAGGGACTAGCGGTATACAATGAGCAGTTCTTC; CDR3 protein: CASSQGLAVYNEQFF
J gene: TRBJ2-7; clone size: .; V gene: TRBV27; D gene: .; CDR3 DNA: TGTGCCAGCAGTTTATCTCTGGTCACGAGCTCCTACGAGCAGTACTTC; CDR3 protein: CASSLSLVTSSYEQYF
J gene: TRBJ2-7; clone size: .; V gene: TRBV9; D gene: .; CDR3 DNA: TGTGCCAGCAGCGTAGTTCCCTCTAGCTCCTACGAGCAGTACTTC; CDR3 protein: CASSVVPSSSYEQYF
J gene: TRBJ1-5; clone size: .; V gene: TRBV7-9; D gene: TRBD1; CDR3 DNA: TGTGCCAGCAGCCAATGGTCCCACAGGGGAAATCAGCCCCAGCATTTT; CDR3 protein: CASSQWSHRGNQPQHF
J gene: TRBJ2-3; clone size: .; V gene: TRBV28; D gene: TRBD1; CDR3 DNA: TGTGCCAGCAGTTGGGACAGGGGGATAGATACGCAGTATTTT; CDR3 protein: CASSWDRGIDTQYF
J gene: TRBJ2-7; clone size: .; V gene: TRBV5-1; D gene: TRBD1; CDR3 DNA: TGCGCCAGCAGTCTCCGGGACAGGGGGGTCGAGCAGTACTTC; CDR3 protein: CASSLRDRGVEQYF
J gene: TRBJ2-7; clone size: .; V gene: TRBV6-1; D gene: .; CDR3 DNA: TGTGCCAGCACCACAAGTGGCGGCTTGGGTTACGAGCAGTACTTC; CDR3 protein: CASTTSGGLGYEQYF
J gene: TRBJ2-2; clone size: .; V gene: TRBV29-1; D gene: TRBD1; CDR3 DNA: TGCAGCGTCGCTATGGACAGGCCCGGGGAGCTGTTTTTT; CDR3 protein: CSVAMDRPGELFF
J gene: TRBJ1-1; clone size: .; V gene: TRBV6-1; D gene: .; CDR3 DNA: TGTGCCAGCAACCTACCCGGAGGCACTGAAGCTTTCTTT; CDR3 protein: CASNLPGGTEAFF
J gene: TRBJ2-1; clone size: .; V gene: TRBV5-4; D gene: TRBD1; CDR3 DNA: TGTGCCAGCAGCTTAAAGGGACAGGGTAGCTCCTATGAGCAGTTCTTC; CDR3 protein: CASSLKGQGSSYEQFF
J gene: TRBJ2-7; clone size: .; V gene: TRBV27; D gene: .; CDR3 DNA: TGTGCCAGCAGCCTCCAGTTGGGGCAGTACTTC; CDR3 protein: CASSLQLGQYF
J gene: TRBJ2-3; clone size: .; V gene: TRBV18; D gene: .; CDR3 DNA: TGTGCCAGCTCAGGAAGCGCGCTTTATACGCAGTATTTT; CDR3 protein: CASSGSALYTQYF